This T cell receptor (beta chain) was retrieved from a study of cytomegalovirus exposure and HLA in healthy donors. Germline loops: CDR1 MNHEY, CDR2 SMNVEV (reference sequence). The CDR3 has 12 residues. The V gene end was trimmed by 4 bases and the J gene end by 8 bases; junction bases not matched to a gene: 3. Overall study findings and caveats: In the analysis, some V segments, TRBV6-2 and TRBV6-3 included, were excluded as indistinguishable. Later analysis identified several of the most significant clusters that appeared linked to common viral pathogens. Later analysis demonstrated an association between a missense DCLRE1C variant and TCR beta V- and J-gene trimming. CMV antigen specificity of a few CMV-associated chains was confirmed in vitro.

Of note for this clone: Antigen specificity is unknown. In the same sample, other DNA sequences code for this CDR3.

PCR involved 60 Vbeta and 13 Jbeta primers. Sequencing used immunoSEQ multiplex PCR; TCRdb keeps in-frame clones, though not all of them. The sample has some 170,000 clones, around 75% seen once. The chain carries TRBV27 and TRBJ1-2; TRBD1 matches 8 bases. Sequencing input: PBMCs. This sequence was found in a man between 18 and 35 years old in good health and CMV-seropositive. The CDR3: CASSSTGEGYTF. CDR3 nucleotide sequence: TGTGCCAGCAGTTCGACAGGGGAAGGCTACACCTTC.